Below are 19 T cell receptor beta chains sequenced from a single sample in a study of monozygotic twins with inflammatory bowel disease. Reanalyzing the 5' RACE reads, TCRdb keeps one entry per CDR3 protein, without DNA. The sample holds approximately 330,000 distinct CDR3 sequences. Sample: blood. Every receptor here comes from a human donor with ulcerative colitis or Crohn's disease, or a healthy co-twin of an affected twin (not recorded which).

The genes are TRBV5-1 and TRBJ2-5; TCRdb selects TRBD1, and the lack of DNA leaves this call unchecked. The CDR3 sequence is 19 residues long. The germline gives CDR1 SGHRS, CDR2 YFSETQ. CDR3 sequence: CASSSTWYGTELYQETQYF.

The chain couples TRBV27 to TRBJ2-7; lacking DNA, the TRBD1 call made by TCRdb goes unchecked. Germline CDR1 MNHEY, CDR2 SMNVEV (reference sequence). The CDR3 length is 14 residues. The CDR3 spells CASSLIGQAYEQYF.

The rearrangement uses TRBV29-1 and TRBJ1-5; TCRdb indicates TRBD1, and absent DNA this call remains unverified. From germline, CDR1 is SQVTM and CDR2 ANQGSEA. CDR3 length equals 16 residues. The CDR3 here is CSVGNGGMGSNQPQHF.

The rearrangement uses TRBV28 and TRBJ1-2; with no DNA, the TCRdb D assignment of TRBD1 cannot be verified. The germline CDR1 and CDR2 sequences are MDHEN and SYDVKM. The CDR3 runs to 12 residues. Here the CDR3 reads CASTGGGGGYTF.

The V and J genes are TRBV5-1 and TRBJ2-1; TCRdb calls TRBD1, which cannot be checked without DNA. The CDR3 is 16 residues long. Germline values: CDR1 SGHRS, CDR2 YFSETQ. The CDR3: CASSPFGNRDYNEQFF.

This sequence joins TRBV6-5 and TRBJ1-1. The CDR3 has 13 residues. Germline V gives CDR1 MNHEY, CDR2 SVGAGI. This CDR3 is CASRQPMNTEAFF.

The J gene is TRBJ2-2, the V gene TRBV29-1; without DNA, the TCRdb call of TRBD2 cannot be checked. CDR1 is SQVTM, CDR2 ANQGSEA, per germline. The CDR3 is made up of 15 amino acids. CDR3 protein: CSAGTSGANTGELFF.

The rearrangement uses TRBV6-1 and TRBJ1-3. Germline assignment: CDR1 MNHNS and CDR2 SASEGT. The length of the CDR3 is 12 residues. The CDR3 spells CASNQPGNTIYF.

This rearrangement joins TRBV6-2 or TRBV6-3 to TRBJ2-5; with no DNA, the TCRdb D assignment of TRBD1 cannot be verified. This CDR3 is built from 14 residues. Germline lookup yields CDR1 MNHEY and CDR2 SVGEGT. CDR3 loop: CASSSGTDQETQYF.

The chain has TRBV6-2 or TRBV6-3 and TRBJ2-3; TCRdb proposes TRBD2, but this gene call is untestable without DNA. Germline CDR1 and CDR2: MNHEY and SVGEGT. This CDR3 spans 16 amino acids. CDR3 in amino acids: CASSLVRLAGTDTQYF.

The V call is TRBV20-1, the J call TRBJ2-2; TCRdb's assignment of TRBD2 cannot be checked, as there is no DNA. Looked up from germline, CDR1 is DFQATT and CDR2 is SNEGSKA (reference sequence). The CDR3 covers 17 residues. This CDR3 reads CSARGTSGGSNTGELFF.

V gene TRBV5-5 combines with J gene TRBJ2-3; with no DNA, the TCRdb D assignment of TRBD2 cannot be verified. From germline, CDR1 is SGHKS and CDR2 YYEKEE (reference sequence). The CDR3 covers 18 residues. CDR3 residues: CASSLDLAGGSGTDTQYF.

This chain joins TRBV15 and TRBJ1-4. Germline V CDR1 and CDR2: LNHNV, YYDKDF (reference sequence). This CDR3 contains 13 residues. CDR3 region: CATSSQNNEKLFF. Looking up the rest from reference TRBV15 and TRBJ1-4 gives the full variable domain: DAMVIQNPRYQVTQFGKPVTLSCSQTLNHNVMYWYQQKSSQAPKLLFHYYDKDFNNEADTPDNFQSRRPNTSFCFLDIRSPGLGDTAMYLCATSSQNNEKLFFGSGTQLSVL.

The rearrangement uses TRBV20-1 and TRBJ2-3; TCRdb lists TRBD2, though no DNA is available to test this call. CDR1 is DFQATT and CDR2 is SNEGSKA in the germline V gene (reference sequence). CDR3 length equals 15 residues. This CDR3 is CSAARLAGLTDTQYF.

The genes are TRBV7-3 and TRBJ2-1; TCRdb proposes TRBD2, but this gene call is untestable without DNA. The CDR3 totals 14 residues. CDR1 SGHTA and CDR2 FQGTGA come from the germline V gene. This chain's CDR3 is CASSPGLVGDEQFF.

The CDR3 loop is CASSLNPARQGVETQYF. This chain uses TRBV7-2 with TRBJ2-5; TCRdb's D call of TRBD1 is untestable without DNA. Germline assignment: CDR1 SGHTA and CDR2 FQGNSA. This CDR3 spans 17 amino acids.

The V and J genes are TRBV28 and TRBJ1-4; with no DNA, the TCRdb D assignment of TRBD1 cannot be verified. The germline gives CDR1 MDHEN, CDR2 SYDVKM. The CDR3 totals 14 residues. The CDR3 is CASSLGTGSEKLFF.

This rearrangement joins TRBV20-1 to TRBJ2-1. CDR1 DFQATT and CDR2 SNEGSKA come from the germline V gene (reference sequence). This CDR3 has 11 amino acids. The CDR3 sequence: CSARNYNEQFF.

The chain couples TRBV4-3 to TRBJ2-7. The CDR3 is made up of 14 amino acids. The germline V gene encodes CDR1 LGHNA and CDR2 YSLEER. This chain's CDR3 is CASSHSDGPYEQYF.